The text below deals with one T cell receptor (beta chain). There is no known antigen for this receptor. One base away there is no much larger clone; base qualities are not given. The junction carries 14 bases between V and J, which are trimmed by 4 bases and 1 base respectively. From a lookup of the germline V gene (reference sequence), CDR1 and CDR2 are SGHNT and YYREEE. The CDR3 holds 15 amino acids from the cysteine to the phenylalanine. Left in the record is the CDR3 DNA by itself, 45 bases read in frame from the first base. The entry originates in a study of cytomegalovirus exposure and HLA in healthy donors (dated by TCRdb to about 2017). Regarding the complete study: An earlier analysis of approximately 640 of the donors reported roughly 270 Gb of sequence data and approximately 110 million unique TCR beta sequences from about 200 million T cells. Approximately 300 gigabases of sequencing data and 70 million to 95 million unique TCR sequences made up an early release that covered approximately 650 HLA-typed donors. Among the roughly 390 genotyped donors, 75% to 90% belonged to the genetic ancestry cluster associated with self-reported Caucasian donors. The study was designed to test whether signatures of past pathogen exposure could be identified by cataloging public T cell receptors. Using immunosequencing, the study profiled T cell repertoires from around 670 subjects and related those repertoires to cytomegalovirus serostatus. In addition to the first cohort of 666 subjects, a separate validation cohort of around 110 different subjects was used. High-throughput TCR immunosequencing, statistical association of individual TCRs with disease status, and machine learning were combined to predict cytomegalovirus infection status. In a later analysis, previously published TCR beta repertoires from 500 to 750 donors were re-analyzed and high-resolution HLA genotyping was added so that TCR occurrence patterns could be studied. Rather than drawing on any new phenotypic data, the later analysis identified candidate immune exposures from TCR beta sequences and the way those sequences occurred across donors. To decide whether each TCR beta V gene segment behaved as functional or pseudogenic, an earlier analysis of some 600 of the donors relied on high-throughput TCR beta sequencing. Alongside the repertoire data, information on donor age, sex, ethnicity and CMV serostatus was compiled. A later genetic analysis took genome-wide SNP genotypes for about three fifths of the 666 donors and used that subset as a discovery cohort. Every discovery cohort repertoire had been produced on one sequencing platform. HLA typing covered class I and class II loci at four-digit resolution. The number of donors typed differed by locus, with 629-630 for A, B, C, DRB1 and DQB1, 522 for DQA1, approximately 580 for DPA1, and 450 to 480 for DPB1. Five DR-DQ haplotypes were handled as single units for association and clustering because linkage in the cohort was strong. Across some 400 genotyped donors of the cohort, an average of about 220,000 unique TCR beta nucleotide sequences per donor were sequenced, and roughly 17% of those sequences were non-productive. What the study reported, not specific to this receptor: Because the 87-base-pair reads could not distinguish some IMGT-functional V segments, including TRBV6-2 and TRBV6-3, those segments were excluded. A few of the identified cytomegalovirus-associated TCR beta chains were confirmed in vitro to be specific for cytomegalovirus antigens. It was suggested by the authors that the approach could potentially be generalized to other disease states and immunological phenotypes. In a later analysis, several top co-occurrence clusters were reported to appear linked to parvovirus B19, influenza, CMV and Epstein-Barr virus. In a later analysis, TCR association rates were found to vary across HLA loci, with the most associated TCRs seen for DRB1 alleles and the fewest for HLA-C alleles. A total of around 150 TCR beta chains were listed by the study as associated with cytomegalovirus. Because HLA typing was missing for some donors at each locus, association tests included only the typed subset. Linkage disequilibrium might explain the correlated functional status among segregating V segments, but an unknown experimental factor could not be excluded. Assigning TCR associations to individual alleles was difficult when HLA alleles, especially DR and DQ, strongly co-occurred. An earlier analysis of around 540 of the donors showed that most TCR beta V segments appeared in productive rearrangements either about 87% or about 30% of the time, which broadly matched IMGT annotations. Approximately 18 rarely observed V segments, including chromosome 9 orphons, were excluded from the earlier analysis of approximately 600 of the donors because counts were too low. Most CMV-associated TCR beta chains appeared to be HLA-restricted in a later analysis, and the HLA associations seemed to be driven largely by CMV exposure. V-gene and J-gene trimming of TCR beta chains was associated with a missense DCLRE1C variant in a later genetic analysis, and the association was replicated in an independent cohort. A further reported finding was that TCR beta sequences accurately predicted the HLA-A and HLA-B alleles for most subjects in the first cohort. Presence/absence analyses assumed roughly uniform sequencing depth across donors, an assumption that may not hold. In a later genetic analysis, fewer N-insertions in productive TCRs were reported among donors in an Asian-associated ancestry cluster than the roughly 700-donor mean. CMV serostatus was the only immune exposure information available for the cohort. The cohort was sequenced for TCR beta chains only, and without alpha or paired-chain data the features that could be detected were limited. Most TCR sequences were seen in very few donors, while some public TCRs were found in many individuals. A group of highly shared sequence variants was considered likely to be a technical artifact of the sequencing pipeline. In a later analysis, some 18,000 TCR beta sequences were associated with specific HLA alleles at a false discovery rate of 0.05. Compared with equally common non-associated chains, HLA-associated TCR beta chains in a later analysis were more clonally expanded and had lower generation probabilities. The classifier was reported to diagnose cytomegalovirus status with high specificity and sensitivity in both the original cohort and the validation cohort.

The cohort consisted of fewer than 700 healthy bone marrow donors. All cohort members were sampled while nominally healthy, although unrecorded immune exposures were likely present. The donor tested CMV seronegative, placing the donor among the roughly 400 seronegative members of the cohort. Every donor gave a peripheral blood sample, and the peripheral blood mononuclear cells from that sample were used for TCR beta sequencing. The Qiagen DNeasy Blood Extraction Kit was used to extract genomic DNA from the blood cell samples. Library construction relied on the immunoSEQ multiplex PCR assay. The multiplex PCR relied on a mix of 60 forward primers for TCR Vbeta segments and 13 reverse primers for TCR Jbeta segments. Amplification of the CDR3 region of rearranged TCR beta genes was performed with a multiplex PCR assay on genomic DNA. The amplified TCR beta libraries were sequenced on the Illumina HiSeq System as 87-base-pair reads. Per the source publication's procedure: A later analysis tallied 75 million to 85 million unique TCR beta chains across the 666 repertoires, and around 9.9 million of those chains were shared by two or more donors. To remove PCR and sequencing errors, raw reads were error-corrected and collapsed into unique sequences using a nearest-neighbor algorithm that merged closely related sequences. Alignment of CDR3 sequences to IMGT reference sequences was used to assign V, D and J gene segments. For a sequence to be retained, a match of at least six nucleotides to both a V gene segment and a J gene segment was required. Rearrangements were called productive when the CDR3 lacked stop codons and stayed in frame with V and J; all others were non-productive. Following IMGT convention, CDR3 was defined as the stretch from the second conserved V-encoded cysteine to the conserved J-encoded phenylalanine. The earlier analysis of about 610 of the donors excluded any sequence lacking an unambiguous match to a single V gene segment. An earlier analysis of roughly 590 of the donors called V segments functional above 56.7% productive rearrangements and segregating when the between-donor standard deviation exceeded 5%. A statistical classification framework was built to diagnose cytomegalovirus status from the catalog of TCR beta chain sequences. V and J gene assignment, in a later analysis, came from comparing TCR nucleotide sequences with IMGT/GENE-DB human TR gene sequences. In a later analysis, CDR3 sequences and most-parsimonious VDJ recombination scenarios were assigned using the TCRdist pipeline. A later analysis defined each TCR beta chain by its CDR3 amino acid sequence plus V-gene family, and excluded reads lacking a unique V-gene family. To address suspected cross-contamination and a sequencing artifact, a later analysis removed approximately 590 highly shared, low-generation-probability nucleotide sequences. A later analysis calculated a clonal expansion index for each public chain from normalized within-repertoire ranks of inferred template counts. In a later analysis, generation probabilities were computed with a VDJ recombination model fitted to out-of-frame rearrangements, and the resulting probabilities were checked against IGoR. In a later analysis, TCR-TCR, TCR-HLA and TCR-CMV co-occurrence was scored with hypergeometric tests, and a repertoire-size bias correction was applied to TCR pairs. To estimate false discovery rates, a later analysis permuted the HLA or CMV assignments 20 times. In a later analysis, co-occurring TCRs were grouped using DBSCAN, with TCRdist sequence similarity added in when clustering inside HLA-allele-positive subsets. Repertoires with fewer than 30,000 or more than 120,000 public chains, plus five repertoires with anomalous nucleotide sharing, were excluded from co-occurrence clustering. The immuneACCESS repertoire file appears here via TCRdb, limited to in-frame rearrangements. These files lack a portion of the clones; in checked studies, under half of the deficit traces to unresolved V genes, and the cause of the others is not known. V and J calls and clone size follow that table, whereas D and trimming were derived from the DNA. Across this sample there are 120,000 to 150,000 clones, with 73% seen only once. The ten largest clones take up 1.5% to 2% of the sample.

The chain uses TRBV5-4 and TRBJ1-1; the D gene is perhaps TRBD1, from 5 matching bases. Material: PBMCs. The receptor comes from a woman younger than 35 in good health and CMV-seronegative. The DNA reads as follows: TGTGCCAGCAGCAACGGACATAAGGGGAACACTGAAGCTTTCTTT. It specifies CASSNGHKGNTEAFF.